The sequence of this T cell receptor (beta chain) was determined in a study of blood T cell repertoires in COVID-19. Study-level information: Spain, Italy and the United States supplied samples that represented acute and convalescent COVID-19. T cells, B-cell-depleted T cells, or PBMCs provided the cDNA or gDNA that served as material.

CDR1 and CDR2 from the germline V gene are MDHEN and SYDVKM. The CDR3 covers 15 residues. V lost 3 bases and J lost 2, with 14 bases in between. Study processing details: Amplification of reference gene primers was used by the study to estimate nucleated cell counts. Sequencing used immunoSEQ multiplex PCR; TCRdb keeps in-frame clones, though not all of them. V and J calls and clone size are copied from that table; D and trimming were computed from the DNA. The sample has approximately 68,000 clones, 70% to 90% seen once. The sample taken for sequencing was peripheral blood. The sequence was collected from a man between 65 and 85 years old with active or convalescent COVID-19. The rearrangement uses TRBV28 and TRBJ2-7; TRBD2 is a possible D gene (6 bases). CDR3: CASSFGGAQTYEQYF. The CDR3 nucleotides read TGTGCCAGCAGTTTTGGAGGGGCCCAAACCTACGAGCAGTACTTC.